This T cell receptor beta chain was observed in a study of blood T cell repertoires in COVID-19. Study-wide context: The United States, Italy and Spain were the sources of the acute and convalescent COVID-19 samples.

The germline CDR1 and CDR2 sequences are LNHDA and SQIVND (reference sequence). The CDR3 is 15 amino acids. Trimming cost V 7 bases and J 5 bases; bases outside gene matches: 12. Under the authors' procedure: From reference gene primer amplification, estimates of nucleated cell counts were derived. Sequencing used immunoSEQ multiplex PCR; TCRdb keeps in-frame clones, though not all of them. The DNA gave D and trimming, while V, J and clone size come from that table. The repertoire holds a few hundred thousand clones, with approximately 80% as singletons. What was sequenced was peripheral blood. The chain couples TRBV19 to TRBJ2-7, with 9 bases that match TRBD1. The receptor was derived from a human donor in a cohort sampled during active COVID-19. CDR3 residues: CASKRRGTGSHEQYF. The DNA of the CDR3 is TGTGCCAGTAAACGGAGGGGGACAGGGTCCCACGAGCAGTACTTC.